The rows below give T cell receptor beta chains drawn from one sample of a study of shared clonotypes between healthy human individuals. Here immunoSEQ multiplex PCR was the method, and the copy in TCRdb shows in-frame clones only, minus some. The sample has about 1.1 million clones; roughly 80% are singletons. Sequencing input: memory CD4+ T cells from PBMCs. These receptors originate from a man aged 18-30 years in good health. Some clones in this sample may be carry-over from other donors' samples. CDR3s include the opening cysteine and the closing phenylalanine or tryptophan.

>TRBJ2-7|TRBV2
CASSGDRSYEQYF
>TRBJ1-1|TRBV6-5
CASSQTRTGEAFF
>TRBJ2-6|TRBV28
CASSFRGATGANVLTF
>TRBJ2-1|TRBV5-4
CASSVDYREQFF
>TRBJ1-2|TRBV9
CASTVQGINYGYTF
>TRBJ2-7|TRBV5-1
CASSLGLVGAYEQYF
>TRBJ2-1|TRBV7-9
CASSQLGLAGFYNEQFF
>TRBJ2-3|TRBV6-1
CASSDTGTRSTDTQYF
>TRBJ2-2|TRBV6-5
CASMGGKFTGELFF
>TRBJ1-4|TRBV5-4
CASSSSGGRGVTNEKLFF
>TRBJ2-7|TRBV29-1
CSVEVALEQYF
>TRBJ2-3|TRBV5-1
CASSPGTDPGFGSSTDTQYF
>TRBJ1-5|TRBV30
CAWSQSTDQPQHF
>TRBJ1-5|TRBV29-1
CSVGETGPNQPQHF
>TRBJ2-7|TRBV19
CASSPGQGFAIYEQYF
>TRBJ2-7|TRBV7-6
CASSPRTSGTIEQYF
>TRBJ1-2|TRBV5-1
CASSSLQGEEGYTF
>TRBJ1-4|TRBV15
CATSRRQGGPSEKLFF
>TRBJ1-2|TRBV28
CASSDPGNYGYTF
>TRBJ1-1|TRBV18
CASSPISRASGNTEAFF
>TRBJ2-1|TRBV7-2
CASSSHRIPYNEQFF
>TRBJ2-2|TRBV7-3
CASSLGDRVGGELFF
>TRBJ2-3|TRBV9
CASSLGTSGSGRRTDTQYF
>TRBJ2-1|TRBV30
CAWSGRPGQGISYNEQFF
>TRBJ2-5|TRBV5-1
CASSSQPPAAQYF
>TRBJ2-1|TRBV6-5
CASSRQGTTYNEQFF
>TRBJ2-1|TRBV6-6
CASSYSYGRAVNEQFF
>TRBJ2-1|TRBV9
CASSVATGTNEQFF
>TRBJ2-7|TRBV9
CASNPTGNPYEQYF
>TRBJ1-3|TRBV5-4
CASSRQYSGNTIYF
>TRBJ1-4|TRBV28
CASSGGGGTNEKLFF
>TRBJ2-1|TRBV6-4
CASSVSWTSNQQFF
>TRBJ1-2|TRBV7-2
CASSSPGRRYGYTF
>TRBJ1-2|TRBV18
CASSSQGQSGYTF
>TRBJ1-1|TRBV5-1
CASSFVTAENTEAFF
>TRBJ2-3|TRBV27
CASSTEREGGIVGTQYF
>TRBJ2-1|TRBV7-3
CASSTLAGGNNEQFF
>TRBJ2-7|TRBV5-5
CASSLSPGLYEQYF
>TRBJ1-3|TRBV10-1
CASSEFSGNTIYF
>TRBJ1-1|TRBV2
CASSEALQLNTEAFF
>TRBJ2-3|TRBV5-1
CASNLAVKGDTQYF
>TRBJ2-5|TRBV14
CASSQVAGMQETQYF
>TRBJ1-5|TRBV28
CASSPPGRLPQHF
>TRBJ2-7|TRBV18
CASSPSVQGYEQYF
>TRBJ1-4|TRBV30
CAWSVRAGGFEKLFF
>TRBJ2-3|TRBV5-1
CASSLTAARTDTQYF